This T cell receptor beta chain was captured by sequencing in a study of blood T cell repertoires in COVID-19. Study background: Acute and convalescent COVID-19 specimens originated in the United States, Italy and Spain. T cells, B-cell-depleted T cells, or PBMCs provided the cDNA or gDNA that served as material.

Original processing notes: Amplified reference gene primers provided the basis for estimating nucleated cell counts. Data came from immunoSEQ multiplex PCR; TCRdb stores just in-frame clones and leaves some out. V and J calls and clone size come straight from that table; D and trimming were deduced from the DNA. The repertoire holds 30,000 to 35,000 clones, with approximately 82% as singletons. Per germline, CDR1 WNHNN and CDR2 SYGVQD (reference sequence). V was pared by 2 bases and J by 6 bases, with 23 bases of the junction left unmatched. There are 20 residues in the CDR3. The sequenced material came from peripheral blood. The chain combines TRBV10-1 with TRBJ2-5; 8 bases agree with TRBD1. The TCR was taken from a woman aged 55-69 years with acute or convalescent COVID-19. The CDR3 DNA sequence: TGCGCCAGCAGTGAGGGATTGGCGGGACAGGATGTCAACCGGAGAAAGACCCAGTACTTC. Its protein is CASSEGLAGQDVNRRKTQYF.